The entry that follows covers one T cell receptor (beta chain) sequence. There are 15 residues in the CDR3. CDR1 is SGHNT, CDR2 YYREEE, per germline (reference sequence). Trimming took 4 bases from V and 1 from J, leaving 13 bases between them. Time point meaning: after neoadjuvant nivolumab, at surgical resection. The patients had HPV-negative, locally advanced oral cavity squamous cell carcinoma. Only in-frame clones appear in the TCRdb table, and some are missing; sequencing was by immunoSEQ multiplex PCR. The sample records over 11,000 clones, 73% being singletons. This entry belongs to a study of neoadjuvant anti-PD-1 for oral cavity cancer.

The chain couples TRBV5-4 to TRBJ2-3, with D maybe TRBD2 (6 bases). This specimen was PBMCs, taken after nivolumab (anti-PD-1) treatment. The clonotype was recovered from a person aged 40 to 85 with oral cavity squamous cell carcinoma. CDR3 amino acids: CASSPGTGGTDTQYF. In DNA, the CDR3 is TGTGCCAGCAGCCCTGGGACGGGAGGCACAGATACGCAGTATTTT.